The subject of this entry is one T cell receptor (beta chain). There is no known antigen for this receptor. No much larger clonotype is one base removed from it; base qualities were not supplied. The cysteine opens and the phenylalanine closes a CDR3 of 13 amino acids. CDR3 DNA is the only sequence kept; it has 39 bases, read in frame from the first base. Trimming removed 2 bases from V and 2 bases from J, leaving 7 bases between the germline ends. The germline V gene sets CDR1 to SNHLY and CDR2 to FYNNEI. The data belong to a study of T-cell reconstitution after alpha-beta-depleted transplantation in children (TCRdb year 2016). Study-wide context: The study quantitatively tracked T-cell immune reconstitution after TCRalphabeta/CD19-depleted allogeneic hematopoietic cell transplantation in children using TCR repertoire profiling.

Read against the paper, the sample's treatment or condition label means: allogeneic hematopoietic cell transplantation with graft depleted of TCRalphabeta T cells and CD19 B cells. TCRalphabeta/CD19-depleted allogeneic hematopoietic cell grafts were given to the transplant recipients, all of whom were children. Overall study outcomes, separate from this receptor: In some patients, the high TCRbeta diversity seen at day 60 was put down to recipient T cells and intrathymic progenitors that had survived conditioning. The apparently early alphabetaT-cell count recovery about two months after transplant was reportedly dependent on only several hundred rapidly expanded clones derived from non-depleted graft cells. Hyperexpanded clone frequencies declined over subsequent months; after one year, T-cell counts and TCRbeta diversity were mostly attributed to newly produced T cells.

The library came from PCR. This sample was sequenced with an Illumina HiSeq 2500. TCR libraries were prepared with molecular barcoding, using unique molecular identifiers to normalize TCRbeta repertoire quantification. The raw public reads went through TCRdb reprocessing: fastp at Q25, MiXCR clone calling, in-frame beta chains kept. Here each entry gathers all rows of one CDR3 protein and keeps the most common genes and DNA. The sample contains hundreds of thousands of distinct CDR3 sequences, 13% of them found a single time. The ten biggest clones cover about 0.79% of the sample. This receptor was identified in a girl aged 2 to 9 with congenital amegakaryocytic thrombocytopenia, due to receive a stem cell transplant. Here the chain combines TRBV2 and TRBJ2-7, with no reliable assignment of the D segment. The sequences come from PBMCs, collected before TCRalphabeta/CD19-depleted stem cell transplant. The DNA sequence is TGTGCCAGCAGTGAACTTGAACCCTACGAGCAGTACTTC. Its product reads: CASSELEPYEQYF.